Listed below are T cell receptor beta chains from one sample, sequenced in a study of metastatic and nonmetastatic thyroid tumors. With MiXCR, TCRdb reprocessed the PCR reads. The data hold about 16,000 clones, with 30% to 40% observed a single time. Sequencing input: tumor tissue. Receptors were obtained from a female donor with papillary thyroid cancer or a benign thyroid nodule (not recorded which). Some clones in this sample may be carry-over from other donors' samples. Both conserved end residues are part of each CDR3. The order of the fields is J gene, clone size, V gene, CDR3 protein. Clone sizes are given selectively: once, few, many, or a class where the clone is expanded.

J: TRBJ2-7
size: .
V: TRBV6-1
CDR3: CASSKTGAYEQYF

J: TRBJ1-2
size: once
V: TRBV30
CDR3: CAWTPGKGLGGYTF

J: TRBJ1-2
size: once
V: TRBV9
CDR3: CASSGSQGVNGYTF

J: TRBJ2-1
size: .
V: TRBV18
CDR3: CASSPGAGETNEQFF

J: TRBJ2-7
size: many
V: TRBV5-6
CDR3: CASSSQGAEQYF

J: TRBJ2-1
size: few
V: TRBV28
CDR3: CASSLPDREEQFF

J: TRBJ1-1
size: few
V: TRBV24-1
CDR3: CATSDSPAGQLLNTEAFF

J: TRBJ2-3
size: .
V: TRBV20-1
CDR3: CSAPTGHAAWAPTDTQYF

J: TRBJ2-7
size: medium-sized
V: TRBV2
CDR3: CASSVVGEHEQYF

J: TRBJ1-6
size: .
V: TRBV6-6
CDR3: CASSRDRSSTSYNSPLHF

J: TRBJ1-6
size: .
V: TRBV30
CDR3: CASHTDSINSPLHF

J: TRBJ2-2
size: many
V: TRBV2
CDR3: CASNPSGGATGELFF

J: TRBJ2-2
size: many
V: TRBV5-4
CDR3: CASSLRGTIYDTGELFF

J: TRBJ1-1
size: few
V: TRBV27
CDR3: CASTADRANTEAFF

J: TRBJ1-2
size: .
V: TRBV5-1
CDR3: CASTMGATSYGYTF

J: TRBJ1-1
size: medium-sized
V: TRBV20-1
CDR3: CSVSTLTGARRMNTEAFF

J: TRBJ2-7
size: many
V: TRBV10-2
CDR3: CAEHEGDEQYF

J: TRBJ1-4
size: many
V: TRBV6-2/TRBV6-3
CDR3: CASSSTGTGEKLFF

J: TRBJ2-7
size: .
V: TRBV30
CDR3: CAWGLAGLQYF

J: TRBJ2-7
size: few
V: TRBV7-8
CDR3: CASSLVQASYEQYF

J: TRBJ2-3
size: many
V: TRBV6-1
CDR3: CASSEGTGADTQYF

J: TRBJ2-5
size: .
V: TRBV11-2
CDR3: CASSLRGGWETQYF

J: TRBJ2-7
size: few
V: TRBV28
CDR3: CASRSISRGREQYF